The clone carrying this TCR beta chain has ten or more counts. No antigen is known for it. The CDR3 covers 13 residues. Trimming removed 5 bases from V and 0 bases from J, with 6 bases in between. Each patient came to thyroid surgery without any prior treatment (of any kind). The source of the sample is a study of metastatic and nonmetastatic thyroid tumors. Background on the study: Repertoires from malignant and benign thyroid patients were compared across blood and tumor or nodule tissue.

Methods used by the authors: The study built a papillary thyroid cancer distant-metastasis classifier from CDR3 differences across clinicopathological groups. TCRdb reassembled clones from the PCR reads with MiXCR. Here the V and J calls rest on TCRdb's processing, not on the authors' analysis. The table has 25,000 or so clones, around 16% seen once; the top ten hold approximately 6.5%. General study findings and limits: When malignant thyroid tumors were compared with benign nodules, TCR beta diversity was reportedly significantly higher in the malignant tumors. This held in both blood and tumor samples.

The chain couples TRBV12-3 or TRBV12-4 to TRBJ2-3, with D perhaps TRBD2 (5 bases). Sequencing was carried out using blood. The sequence derives from a male donor with papillary thyroid cancer or a benign thyroid nodule (not recorded which). Some clones in this sample may be carry-over from other donors' samples. This CDR3 reads CASSSGSTDTQYF. The CDR3 DNA reads TGTGCCAGCAGTAGCGGAAGCACAGATACGCAGTATTTT.